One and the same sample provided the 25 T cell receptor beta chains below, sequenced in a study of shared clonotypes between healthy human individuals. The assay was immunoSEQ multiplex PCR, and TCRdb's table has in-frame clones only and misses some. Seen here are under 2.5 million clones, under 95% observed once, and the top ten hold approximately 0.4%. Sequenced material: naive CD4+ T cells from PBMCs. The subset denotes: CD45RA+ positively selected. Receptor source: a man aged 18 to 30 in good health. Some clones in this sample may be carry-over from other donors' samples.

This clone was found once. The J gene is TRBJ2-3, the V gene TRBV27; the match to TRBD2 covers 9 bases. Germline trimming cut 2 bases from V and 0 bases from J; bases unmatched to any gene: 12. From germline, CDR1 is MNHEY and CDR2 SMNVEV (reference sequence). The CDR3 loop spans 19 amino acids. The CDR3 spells CASSLGGLAGTLSTDTQYF. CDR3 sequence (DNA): TGTGCCAGCAGTTTAGGGGGTCTAGCGGGAACCCTTAGCACAGATACGCAGTATTTT.

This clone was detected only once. The CDR3 nucleotides read TGTGCCAGCTCTAATAATAACGCCTACAATGAGCAGTTCTTC. Encoded protein: CASSNNNAYNEQFF. The chain is built from TRBV6-5 and TRBJ2-1; D is uncertain. Germline-derived CDR1 and CDR2 are MNHEY and SVGAGI. The V end was cut by 8 bases, the J end by 2 bases, with 13 bases between. The CDR3 contains 14 residues.

In DNA, the CDR3 is TGTGCCAGCAGCTTAAGGAGGTCCTCAAGCTCCTACGAGCAGTACTTC. This translates into CASSLRRSSSSYEQYF. The chain couples TRBV11-2 to TRBJ2-7, with D possibly matching TRBD2 (5 bases). The CDR3 spans 16 residues. V lost 2 bases, J lost 0 bases, and 14 bases lay in between. Germline-derived CDR1 and CDR2 are SGHAT and FQNNGV.

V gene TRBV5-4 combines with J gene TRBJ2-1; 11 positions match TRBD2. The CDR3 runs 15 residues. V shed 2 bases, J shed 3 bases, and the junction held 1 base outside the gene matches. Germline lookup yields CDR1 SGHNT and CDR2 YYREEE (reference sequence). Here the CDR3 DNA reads TGTGCCAGCAGCTTTAGCGGGAGGGACTACAATGAGCAGTTCTTC. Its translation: CASSFSGRDYNEQFF. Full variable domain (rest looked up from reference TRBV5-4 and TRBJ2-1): ETGVTQSPTHLIKTRGQQVTLRCSSQSGHNTVSWYQQALGQGPQFIFQYYREEENGRGNFPPRFSGLQFPNYSSELNVNALELDDSALYLCASSFSGRDYNEQFFGPGTRLTVL.

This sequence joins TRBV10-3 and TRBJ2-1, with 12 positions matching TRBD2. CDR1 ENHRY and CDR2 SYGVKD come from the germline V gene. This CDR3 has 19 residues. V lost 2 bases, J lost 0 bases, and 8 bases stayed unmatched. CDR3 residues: CAISERASGRASSYNEQFF. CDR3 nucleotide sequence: TGTGCCATCAGTGAGCGGGCTAGCGGGAGGGCTAGCTCCTACAATGAGCAGTTCTTC.

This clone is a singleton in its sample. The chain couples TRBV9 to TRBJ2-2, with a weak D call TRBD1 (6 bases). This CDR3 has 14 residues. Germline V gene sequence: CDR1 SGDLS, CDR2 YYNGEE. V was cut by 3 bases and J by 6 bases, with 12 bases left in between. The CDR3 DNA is TGTGCCAGCAGCGCCAGGACAGCCCCCGGGGAGCTGTTTTTT. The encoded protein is CASSARTAPGELFF.

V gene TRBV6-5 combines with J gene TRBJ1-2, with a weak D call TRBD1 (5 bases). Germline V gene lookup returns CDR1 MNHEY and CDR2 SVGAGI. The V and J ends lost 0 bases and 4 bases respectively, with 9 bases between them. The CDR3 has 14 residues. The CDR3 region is CASSYSGQLYGYTF. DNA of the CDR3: TGTGCCAGCAGTTACTCGGGGCAGCTCTATGGCTACACCTTC.

CDR3 sequence (DNA): TGTGCCAGCAGCGACCCTGGCGGACAGGGGAGGGGCGCACAGTACTTC. Residues: CASSDPGGQGRGAQYF. The rearrangement links TRBV9 to TRBJ2-7; 9 nucleotides line up with TRBD1. Per the germline V gene, CDR1 is SGDLS and CDR2 is YYNGEE. V dropped 3 bases and J dropped 10; count of bases not matched to a gene: 17. The CDR3 is made up of 16 amino acids.

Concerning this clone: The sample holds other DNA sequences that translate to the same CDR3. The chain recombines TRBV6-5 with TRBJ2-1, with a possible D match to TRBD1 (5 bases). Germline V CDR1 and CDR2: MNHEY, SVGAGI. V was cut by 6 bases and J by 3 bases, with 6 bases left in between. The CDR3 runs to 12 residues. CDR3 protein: CASSRDYNEQFF. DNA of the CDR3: TGTGCCAGCAGCAGGGACTACAATGAGCAGTTCTTC.

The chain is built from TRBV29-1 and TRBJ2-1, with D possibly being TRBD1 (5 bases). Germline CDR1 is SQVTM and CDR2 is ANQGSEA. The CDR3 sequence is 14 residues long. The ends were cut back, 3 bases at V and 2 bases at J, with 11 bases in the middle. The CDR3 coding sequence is TGCAGCGTTGATGGCCAGGGTACCTACAATGAGCAGTTCTTC. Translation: CSVDGQGTYNEQFF.

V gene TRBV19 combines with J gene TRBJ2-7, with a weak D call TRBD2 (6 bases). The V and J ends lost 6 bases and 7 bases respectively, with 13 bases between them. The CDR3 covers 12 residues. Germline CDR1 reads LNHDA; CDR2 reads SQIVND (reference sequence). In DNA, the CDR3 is TGTGCCAGTAGCGCCCGGGCGGGGGAGCAGTACTTC. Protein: CASSARAGEQYF.

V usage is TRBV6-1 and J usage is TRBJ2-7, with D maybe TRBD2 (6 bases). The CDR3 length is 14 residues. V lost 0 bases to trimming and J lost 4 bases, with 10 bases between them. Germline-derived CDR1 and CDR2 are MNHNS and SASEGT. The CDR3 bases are TGTGCCAGCAGTGAAGCGCTTCGGGGGTACGAGCAGTACTTC. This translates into CASSEALRGYEQYF.

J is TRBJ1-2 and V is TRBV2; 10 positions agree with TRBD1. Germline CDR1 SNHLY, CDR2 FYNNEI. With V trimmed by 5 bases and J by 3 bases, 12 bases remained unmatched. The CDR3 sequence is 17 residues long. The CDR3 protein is CASSFNDRGRMDYGYTF. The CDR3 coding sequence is TGTGCCAGCAGTTTCAACGACAGGGGGCGGATGGACTATGGCTACACCTTC.

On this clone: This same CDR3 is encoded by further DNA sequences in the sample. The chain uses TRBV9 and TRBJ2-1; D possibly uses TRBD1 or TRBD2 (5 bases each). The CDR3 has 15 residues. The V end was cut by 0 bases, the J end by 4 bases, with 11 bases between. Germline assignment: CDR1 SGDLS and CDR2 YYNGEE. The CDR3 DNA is TGTGCCAGCAGCGTAGAGGGGACGGGTTACAATGAGCAGTTCTTC. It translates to CASSVEGTGYNEQFF. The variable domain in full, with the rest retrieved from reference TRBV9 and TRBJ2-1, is DSGVTQTPKHLITATGQRVTLRCSPRSGDLSVYWYQQSLDQGLQFLIQYYNGEERAKGNILERFSAQQFPDLHSELNLSSLELGDSALYFCASSVEGTGYNEQFFGPGTRLTVL.

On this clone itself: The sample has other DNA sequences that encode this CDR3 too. This CDR3 is CASSPGTKNIQYF. Here the CDR3 DNA reads TGTGCCAGCAGCCCGGGGACTAAAAACATTCAGTACTTC. The chain is built from TRBV9 and TRBJ2-4; D may be TRBD2 (6 bases). Trimming took 4 bases from V and 4 from J, leaving 9 bases between them. The CDR3 loop spans 13 amino acids. Germline CDR1 reads SGDLS; CDR2 reads YYNGEE.

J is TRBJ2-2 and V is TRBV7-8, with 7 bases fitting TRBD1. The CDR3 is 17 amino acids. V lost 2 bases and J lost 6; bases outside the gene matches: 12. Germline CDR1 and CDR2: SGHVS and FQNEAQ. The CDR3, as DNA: TGTGCCAGCAGCTTATTGGGGACAGTGAGGGTATCCGGGGAGCTGTTTTTT. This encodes CASSLLGTVRVSGELFF.

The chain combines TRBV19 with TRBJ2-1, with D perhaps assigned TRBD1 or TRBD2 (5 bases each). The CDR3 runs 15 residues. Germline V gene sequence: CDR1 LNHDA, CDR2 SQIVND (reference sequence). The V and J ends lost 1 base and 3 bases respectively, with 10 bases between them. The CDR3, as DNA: TGTGCCAGTAGTATAGGGGGGACGGTCTACAATGAGCAGTTCTTC. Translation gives CASSIGGTVYNEQFF.

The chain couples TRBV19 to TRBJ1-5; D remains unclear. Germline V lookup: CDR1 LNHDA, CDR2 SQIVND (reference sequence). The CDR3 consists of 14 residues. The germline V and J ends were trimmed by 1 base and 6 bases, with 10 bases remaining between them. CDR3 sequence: CASSIGQLTQPQHF. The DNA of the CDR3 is TGTGCCAGTAGTATAGGTCAGCTCACTCAGCCCCAGCATTTT.

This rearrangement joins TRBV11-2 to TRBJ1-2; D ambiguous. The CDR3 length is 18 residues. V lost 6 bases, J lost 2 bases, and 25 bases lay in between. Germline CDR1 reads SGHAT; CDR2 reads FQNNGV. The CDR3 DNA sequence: TGTGCCAGCAGACAATCGGTGAGAGAGTGGACTCAAAACTATGGCTACACCTTC. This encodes CASRQSVREWTQNYGYTF.

In DNA form, the CDR3 reads TGTGCCATCAAAGGACAGGGGGCTGCCGGGGAGCTGTTTTTT. Encoded protein: CAIKGQGAAGELFF. The chain combines TRBV10-3 with TRBJ2-2; 11 nucleotides align to TRBD1. The CDR3 loop spans 14 amino acids. With 7 bases clipped from V and 6 bases from J, the junction kept 4 bases outside the gene matches. Germline values: CDR1 ENHRY, CDR2 SYGVKD.

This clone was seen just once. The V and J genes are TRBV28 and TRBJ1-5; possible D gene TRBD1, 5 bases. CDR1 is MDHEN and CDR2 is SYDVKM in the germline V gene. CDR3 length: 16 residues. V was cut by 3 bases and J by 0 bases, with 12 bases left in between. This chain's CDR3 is CASSLLQEFSNQPQHF. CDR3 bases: TGTGCCAGCAGTTTGTTACAGGAATTTAGCAATCAGCCCCAGCATTTT.

The CDR3 region has the DNA TGTGCCAGCAGCGAGGGGGGACCTTTAGAGACCCAGTACTTC. This codes for CASSEGGPLETQYF. The chain employs TRBV5-4 and TRBJ2-5; D assignment may be TRBD1 or TRBD2 (6 bases each). Trimming removed 4 bases from V and 4 bases from J, with 14 bases in between. CDR1 and CDR2 (germline): SGHNT, YYREEE (reference sequence). This CDR3 comprises 14 residues.

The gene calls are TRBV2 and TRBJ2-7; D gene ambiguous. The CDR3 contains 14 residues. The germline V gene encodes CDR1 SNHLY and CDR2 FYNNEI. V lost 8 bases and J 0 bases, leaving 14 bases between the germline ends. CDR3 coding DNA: TGTGCCAGCGGTGGACGCTCCCTCTCCTACGAGCAGTACTTC. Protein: CASGGRSLSYEQYF.

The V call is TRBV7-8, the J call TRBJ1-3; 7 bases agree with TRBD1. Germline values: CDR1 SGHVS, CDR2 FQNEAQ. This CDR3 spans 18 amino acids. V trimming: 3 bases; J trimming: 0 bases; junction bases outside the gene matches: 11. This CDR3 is CASSLSYGGGRSGNTIYF. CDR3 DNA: TGTGCCAGCAGCTTGAGCTATGGAGGGGGCCGCTCTGGAAACACCATATATTTT.

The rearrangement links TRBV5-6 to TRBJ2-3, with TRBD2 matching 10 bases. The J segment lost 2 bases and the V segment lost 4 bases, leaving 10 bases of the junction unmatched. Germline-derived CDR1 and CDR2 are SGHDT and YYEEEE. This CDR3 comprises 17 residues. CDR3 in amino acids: CASSPRILAGVTDTQYF. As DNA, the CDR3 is TGTGCCAGCAGCCCGAGGATCCTAGCGGGAGTCACAGATACGCAGTATTTT.